This TCR beta chain was recovered during a study of T cell repertoires in cytomegalovirus infection. Background on the study: Based on public TCR beta signatures, there were indications of CMV infection and of a matching HLA type.

TCRdb independently ran MiXCR on the reads; one entry per CDR3 protein. The sample holds nearly 650,000 distinct CDR3 sequences; approximately 25% are singletons and the top ten take around 8%. Study findings and constraints: Ex vivo responses were dominated by HLA-C-restricted CMV-specific TCR beta clonotypes.

Notes on this clonotype: Its antigen is not identified.

The CDR3 totals 16 residues. Between the trimmed V and J ends, which lost 3 bases and 0 bases, there was a span of 11 bases. CDR1 is SNHLY and CDR2 is FYNNEI in the germline V gene. Sequenced material: CD8+ T cells from PBMCs. This sequence was found in a human donor in good health (CMV status not recorded). Some clones in this sample may be carry-over from other donors' samples. The chain employs TRBV2 and TRBJ2-2; D might be TRBD2 (6 bases). In DNA form, the CDR3 reads TGTGCCAGCAGTGACCGGGGCGGGGCGAACACCGGGGAGCTGTTTTTT. Protein product: CASSDRGGANTGELFF.